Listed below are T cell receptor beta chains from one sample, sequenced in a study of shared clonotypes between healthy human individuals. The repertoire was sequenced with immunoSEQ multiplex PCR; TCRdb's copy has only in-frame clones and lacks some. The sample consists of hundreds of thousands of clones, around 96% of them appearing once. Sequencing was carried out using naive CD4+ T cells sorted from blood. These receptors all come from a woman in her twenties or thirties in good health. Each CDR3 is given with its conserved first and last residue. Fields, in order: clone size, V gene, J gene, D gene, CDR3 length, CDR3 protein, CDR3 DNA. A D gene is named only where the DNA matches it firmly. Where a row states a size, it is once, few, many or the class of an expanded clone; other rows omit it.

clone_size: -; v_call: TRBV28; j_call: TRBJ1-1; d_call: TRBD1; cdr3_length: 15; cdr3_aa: CASSLNQGVMSEAFF; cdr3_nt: TGTGCCAGCAGTCTAAACCAGGGGGTTATGAGTGAAGCTTTCTTT
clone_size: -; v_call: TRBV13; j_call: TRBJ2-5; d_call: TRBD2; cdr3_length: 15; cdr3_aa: CASSGTSVFGETQYF; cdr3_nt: TGTGCCAGCAGCGGGACTAGCGTCTTCGGAGAGACCCAGTACTTC
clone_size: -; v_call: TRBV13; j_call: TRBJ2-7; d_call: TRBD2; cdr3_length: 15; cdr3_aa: CASSPWSSGMYEQYF; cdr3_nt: TGTGCCAGCAGCCCCTGGAGTAGCGGGATGTACGAGCAGTACTTC
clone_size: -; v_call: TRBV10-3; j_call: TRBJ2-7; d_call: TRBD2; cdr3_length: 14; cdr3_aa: CAISSGLADYEQYF; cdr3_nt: TGTGCCATCAGCTCGGGACTAGCGGATTACGAGCAGTACTTC
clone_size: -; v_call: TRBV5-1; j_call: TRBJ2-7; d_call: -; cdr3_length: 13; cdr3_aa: CASSFRDSYEQYF; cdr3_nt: TGCGCCAGCAGCTTCCGTGACTCCTACGAGCAGTACTTC
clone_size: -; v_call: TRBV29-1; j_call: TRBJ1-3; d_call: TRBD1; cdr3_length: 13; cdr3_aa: CSVGDSSGNTIYF; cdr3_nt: TGCAGCGTTGGGGACAGCTCTGGAAACACCATATATTTT
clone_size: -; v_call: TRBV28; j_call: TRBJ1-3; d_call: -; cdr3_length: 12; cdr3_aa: CASTSSGNTIYF; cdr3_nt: TGTGCCAGCACCTCCTCTGGAAACACCATATATTTT
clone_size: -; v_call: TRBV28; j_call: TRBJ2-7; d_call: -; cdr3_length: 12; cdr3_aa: CASSLAVGEQYF; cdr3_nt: TGTGCCAGCAGTTTGGCCGTTGGTGAGCAGTACTTC
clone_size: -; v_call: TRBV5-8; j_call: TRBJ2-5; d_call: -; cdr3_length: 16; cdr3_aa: CASSLGDRGIQETQYF; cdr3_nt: TGTGCCAGCAGCTTGGGGGATCGCGGGATCCAAGAGACCCAGTACTTC
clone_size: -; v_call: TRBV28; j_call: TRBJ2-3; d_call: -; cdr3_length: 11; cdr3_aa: CASSRTDTQYF; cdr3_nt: TGTGCCAGCAGCCGCACAGATACGCAGTATTTT
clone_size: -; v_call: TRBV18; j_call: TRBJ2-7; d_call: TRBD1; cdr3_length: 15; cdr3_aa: CASSPIGTGLYEQYF; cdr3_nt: TGTGCCAGCTCACCGATTGGGACAGGGCTCTACGAGCAGTACTTC
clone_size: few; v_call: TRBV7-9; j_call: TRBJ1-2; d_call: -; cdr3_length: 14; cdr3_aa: CASSLVGGAEGYTF; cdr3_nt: TGTGCCAGCAGCTTAGTCGGCGGGGCAGAAGGCTACACCTTC
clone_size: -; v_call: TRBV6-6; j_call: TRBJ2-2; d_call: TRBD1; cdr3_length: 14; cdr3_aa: CASSRQGYTGELFF; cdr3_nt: TGTGCCAGCAGTCGACAGGGGTACACCGGGGAGCTGTTTTTT
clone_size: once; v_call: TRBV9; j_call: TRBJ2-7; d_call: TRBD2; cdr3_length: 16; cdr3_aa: CASSETGLAGSYEQYF; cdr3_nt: TGTGCCAGCAGCGAAACGGGACTAGCGGGTTCCTACGAGCAGTACTTC
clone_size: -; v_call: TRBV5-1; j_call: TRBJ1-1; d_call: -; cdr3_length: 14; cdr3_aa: CASSLGDFGTEAFF; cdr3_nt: TGCGCCAGCAGCTTGGGGGACTTTGGGACAGAAGCTTTCTTT
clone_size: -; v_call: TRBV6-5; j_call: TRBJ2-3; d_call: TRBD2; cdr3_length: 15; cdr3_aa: CASKRLAGVTDTQYF; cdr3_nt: TGTGCCAGCAAGCGACTAGCGGGAGTAACAGATACGCAGTATTTT
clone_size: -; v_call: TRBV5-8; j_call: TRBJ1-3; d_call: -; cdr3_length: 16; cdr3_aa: CASSFPRFRSGNTIYF; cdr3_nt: TGTGCCAGCAGCTTTCCCCGGTTCCGCTCTGGAAACACCATATATTTT
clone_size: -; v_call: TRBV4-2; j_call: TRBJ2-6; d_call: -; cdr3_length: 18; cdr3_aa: CASSQDVQGSSGANVLTF; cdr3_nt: TGTGCCAGCAGCCAAGATGTACAGGGAAGCTCTGGGGCCAACGTCCTGACTTTC
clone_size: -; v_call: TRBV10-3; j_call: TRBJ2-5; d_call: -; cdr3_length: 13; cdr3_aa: CAISEGQQETQYF; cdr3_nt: TGTGCCATCAGTGAAGGGCAGCAAGAGACCCAGTACTTC
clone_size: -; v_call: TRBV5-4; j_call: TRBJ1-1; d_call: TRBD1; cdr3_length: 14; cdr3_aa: CASSSTGGVPEAFF; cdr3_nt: TGTGCCAGCAGCTCGACAGGGGGCGTTCCTGAAGCTTTCTTT
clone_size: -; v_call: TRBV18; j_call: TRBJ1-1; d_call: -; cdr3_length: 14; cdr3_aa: CASSPQGVGTEAFF; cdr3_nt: TGTGCCAGCTCACCACAAGGAGTGGGGACTGAAGCTTTCTTT
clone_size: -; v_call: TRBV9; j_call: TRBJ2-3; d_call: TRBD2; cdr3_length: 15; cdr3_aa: CASSVEGRGWDTQYF; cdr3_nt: TGTGCCAGCAGCGTAGAAGGGAGGGGATGGGATACGCAGTATTTT
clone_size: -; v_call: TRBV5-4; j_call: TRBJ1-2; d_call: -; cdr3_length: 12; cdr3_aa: CASRLDRFGYTF; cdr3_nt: TGTGCCAGCAGATTAGACAGATTTGGCTACACCTTC
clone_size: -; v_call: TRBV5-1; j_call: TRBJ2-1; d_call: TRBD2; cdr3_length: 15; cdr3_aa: CASSLVLAGNNEQFF; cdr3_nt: TGCGCCAGCAGCTTGGTTCTAGCGGGCAACAATGAGCAGTTCTTC
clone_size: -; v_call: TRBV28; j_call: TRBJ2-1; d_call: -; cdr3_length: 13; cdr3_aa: CASSLVAPNEQFF; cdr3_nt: TGTGCCAGCAGCCTCGTTGCCCCCAATGAGCAGTTCTTC
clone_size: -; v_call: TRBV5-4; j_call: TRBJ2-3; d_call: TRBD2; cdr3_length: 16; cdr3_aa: CASSFVLAGGSDTQYF; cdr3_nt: TGTGCCAGCAGCTTTGTATTGGCGGGAGGATCAGATACGCAGTATTTT
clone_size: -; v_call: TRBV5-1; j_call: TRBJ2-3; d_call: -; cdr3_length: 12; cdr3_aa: CASSLGADTQYF; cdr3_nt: TGCGCCAGCAGCCTGGGGGCAGATACGCAGTATTTT
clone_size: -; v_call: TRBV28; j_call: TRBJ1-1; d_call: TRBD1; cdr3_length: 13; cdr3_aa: CASSSGQGGQAFF; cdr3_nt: TGTGCCAGCAGTTCGGGACAGGGCGGACAAGCTTTCTTT
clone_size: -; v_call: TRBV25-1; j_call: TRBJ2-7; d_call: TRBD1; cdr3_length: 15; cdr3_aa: CASQTWTGDSYEQYF; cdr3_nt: TGTGCCAGCCAAACTTGGACAGGGGATTCCTACGAGCAGTACTTC
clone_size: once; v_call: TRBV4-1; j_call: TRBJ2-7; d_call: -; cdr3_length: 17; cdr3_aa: CASSQGLKGKSSYEQYF; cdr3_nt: TGCGCCAGCAGCCAAGGCCTGAAGGGGAAGAGCTCCTACGAGCAGTACTTC
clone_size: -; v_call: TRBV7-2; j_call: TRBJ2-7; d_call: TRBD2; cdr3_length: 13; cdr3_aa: CASSLRGRDEQYF; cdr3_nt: TGTGCCAGCAGCTTACGAGGGAGGGACGAGCAGTACTTC
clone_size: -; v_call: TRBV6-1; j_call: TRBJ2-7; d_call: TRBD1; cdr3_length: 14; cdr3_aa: CATDRGGKAYEQYF; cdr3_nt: TGTGCCACCGACAGGGGGGGTAAGGCCTACGAGCAGTACTTC
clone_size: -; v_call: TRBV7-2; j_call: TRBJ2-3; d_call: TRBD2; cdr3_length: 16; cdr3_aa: CASSLLAGGSTDTQYF; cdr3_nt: TGTGCCAGCAGCTTACTAGCGGGGGGAAGCACAGATACGCAGTATTTT
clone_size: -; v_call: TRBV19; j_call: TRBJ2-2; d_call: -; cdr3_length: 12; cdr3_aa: CASTGRDGELFF; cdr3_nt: TGTGCCAGTACCGGAAGGGACGGGGAGCTGTTTTTT
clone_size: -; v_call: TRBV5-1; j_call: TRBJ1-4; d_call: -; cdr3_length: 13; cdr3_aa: CASSLDGEEKLFF; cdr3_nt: TGCGCCAGCAGCTTGGATGGAGAGGAAAAACTGTTTTTT
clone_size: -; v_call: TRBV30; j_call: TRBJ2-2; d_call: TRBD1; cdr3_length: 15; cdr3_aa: CAWTAGQGGTGELFF; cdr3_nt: TGTGCCTGGACCGCGGGACAGGGGGGTACCGGGGAGCTGTTTTTT
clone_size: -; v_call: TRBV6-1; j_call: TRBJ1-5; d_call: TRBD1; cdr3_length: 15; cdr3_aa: CASSTRDRGNQPQHF; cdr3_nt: TGTGCCAGCAGTACCCGGGACAGGGGGAATCAGCCCCAGCATTTT
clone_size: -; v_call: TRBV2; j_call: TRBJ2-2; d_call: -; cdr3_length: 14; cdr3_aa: CASTRKRDTGELFF; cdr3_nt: TGTGCCAGCACGAGGAAGCGGGACACCGGGGAGCTGTTTTTT
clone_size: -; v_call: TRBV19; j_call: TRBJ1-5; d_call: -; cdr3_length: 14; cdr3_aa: CASSTWGVYQPQHF; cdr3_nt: TGTGCCAGTAGTACGTGGGGGGTATATCAGCCCCAGCATTTT
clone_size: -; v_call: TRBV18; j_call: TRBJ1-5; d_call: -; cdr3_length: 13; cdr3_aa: CASSPTSNQPQHF; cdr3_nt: TGTGCCAGCTCACCGACGAGCAATCAGCCCCAGCATTTT
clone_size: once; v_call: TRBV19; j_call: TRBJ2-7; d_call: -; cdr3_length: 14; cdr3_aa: CASSVQVREYEQYF; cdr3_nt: TGTGCCAGTAGCGTCCAGGTTCGAGAATACGAGCAGTACTTC
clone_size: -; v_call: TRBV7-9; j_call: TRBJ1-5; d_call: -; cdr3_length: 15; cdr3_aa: CASSLGGSISQPQHF; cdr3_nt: TGTGCCAGCAGCCTGGGGGGGTCAATTAGTCAGCCCCAGCATTTT
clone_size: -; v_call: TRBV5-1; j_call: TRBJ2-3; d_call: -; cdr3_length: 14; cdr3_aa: CASSLAASTDTQYF; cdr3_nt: TGCGCCAGCAGCTTGGCAGCTAGCACAGATACGCAGTATTTT
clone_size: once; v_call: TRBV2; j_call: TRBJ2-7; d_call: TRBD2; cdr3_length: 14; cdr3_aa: CASQSGSGTYEQYF; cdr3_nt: TGTGCCAGCCAGAGCGGGAGCGGCACCTACGAGCAGTACTTC
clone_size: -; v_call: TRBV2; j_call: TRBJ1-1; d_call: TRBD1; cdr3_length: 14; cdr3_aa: CASSFRTGDTEAFF; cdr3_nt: TGTGCCAGCAGCTTCCGGACAGGGGACACTGAAGCTTTCTTT
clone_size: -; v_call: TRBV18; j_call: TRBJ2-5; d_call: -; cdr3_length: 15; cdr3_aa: CASSQQEGHQETQYF; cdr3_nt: TGTGCCAGCTCACAACAGGAGGGGCACCAAGAGACCCAGTACTTC
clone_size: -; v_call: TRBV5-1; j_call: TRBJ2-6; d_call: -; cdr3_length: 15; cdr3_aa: CASCRDGTGANVLTF; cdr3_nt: TGCGCCAGCTGCCGGGACGGGACTGGGGCCAACGTCCTGACTTTC
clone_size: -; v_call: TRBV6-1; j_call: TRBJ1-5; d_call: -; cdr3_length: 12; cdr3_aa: CASTCSNQPQHF; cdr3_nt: TGTGCCAGCACTTGTAGCAATCAGCCCCAGCATTTT
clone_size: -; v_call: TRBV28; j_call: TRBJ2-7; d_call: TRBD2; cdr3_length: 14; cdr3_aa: CASGLSGSPYEQYF; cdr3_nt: TGTGCCAGCGGACTTAGCGGGAGTCCCTACGAGCAGTACTTC
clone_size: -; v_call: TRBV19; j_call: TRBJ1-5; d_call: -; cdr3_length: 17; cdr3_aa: CASSIDSRTDSNQPQHF; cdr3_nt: TGTGCCAGTAGTATTGATTCCCGGACAGATAGCAATCAGCCCCAGCATTTT
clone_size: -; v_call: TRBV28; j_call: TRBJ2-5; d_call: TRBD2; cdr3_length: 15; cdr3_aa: CASRSLAGGLETQYF; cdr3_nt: TGTGCCAGCAGATCGCTAGCGGGAGGTTTAGAGACCCAGTACTTC
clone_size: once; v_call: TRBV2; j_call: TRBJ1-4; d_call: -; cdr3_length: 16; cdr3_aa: CASSEASRVRNEKLFF; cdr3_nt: TGTGCCAGCAGTGAAGCCAGCAGAGTAAGAAATGAAAAACTGTTTTTT
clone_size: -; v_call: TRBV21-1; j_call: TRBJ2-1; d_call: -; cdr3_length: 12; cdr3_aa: CASSMGDNEQFF; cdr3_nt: TGTGCCAGCAGCATGGGCGACAATGAGCAGTTCTTC
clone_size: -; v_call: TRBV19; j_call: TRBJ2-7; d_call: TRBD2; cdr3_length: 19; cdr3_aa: CASRSPGGTSGSKSYEQYF; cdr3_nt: TGTGCCAGCCGCTCCCCGGGCGGGACTAGCGGGAGCAAATCCTACGAGCAGTACTTC
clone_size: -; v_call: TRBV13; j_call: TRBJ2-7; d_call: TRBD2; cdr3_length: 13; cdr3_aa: CASSPRTSYEQYF; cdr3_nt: TGTGCCAGCAGCCCCCGGACTAGCTACGAGCAGTACTTC
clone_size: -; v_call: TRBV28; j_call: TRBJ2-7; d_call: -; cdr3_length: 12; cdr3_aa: CASSFWDGEQYF; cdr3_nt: TGTGCCAGCAGTTTTTGGGACGGTGAGCAGTACTTC
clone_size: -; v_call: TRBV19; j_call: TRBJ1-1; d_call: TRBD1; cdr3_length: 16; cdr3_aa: CASTRRGQAMNTEAFF; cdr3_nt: TGTGCCAGTACCCGAAGGGGACAGGCTATGAACACTGAAGCTTTCTTT